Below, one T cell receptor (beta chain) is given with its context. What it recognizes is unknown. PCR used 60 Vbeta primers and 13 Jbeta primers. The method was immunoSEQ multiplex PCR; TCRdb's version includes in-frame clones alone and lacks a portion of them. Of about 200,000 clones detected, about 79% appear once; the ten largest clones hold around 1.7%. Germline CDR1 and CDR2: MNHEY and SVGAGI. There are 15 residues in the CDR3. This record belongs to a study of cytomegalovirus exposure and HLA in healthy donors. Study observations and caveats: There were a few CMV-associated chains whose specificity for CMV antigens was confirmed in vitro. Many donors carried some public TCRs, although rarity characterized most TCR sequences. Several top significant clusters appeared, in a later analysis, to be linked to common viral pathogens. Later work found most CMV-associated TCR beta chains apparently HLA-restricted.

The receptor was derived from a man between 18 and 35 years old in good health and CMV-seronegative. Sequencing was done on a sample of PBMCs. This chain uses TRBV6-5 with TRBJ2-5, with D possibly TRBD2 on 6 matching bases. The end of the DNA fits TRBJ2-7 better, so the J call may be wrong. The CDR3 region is CASSREGTLSYEQYF. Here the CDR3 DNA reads TGTGCCAGCAGCCGAGAGGGGACTTTATCCTACGAGCAGTACTTC.